These 22 T cell receptor beta chains came from one sample sequenced in a study of T cell responses to AZD1222 COVID-19 vaccine. Libraries were prepared by immunoSEQ multiplex PCR; TCRdb keeps only in-frame clonotypes and omits some of them. The repertoire has under 200,000 clones, 90% of them found once; the top ten carry approximately 1.4%. Source: peripheral blood, taken on day 0 of AZD1222 vaccination. These receptors were obtained from an adult in good health.

The gene calls are TRBV28 and TRBJ1-1; TRBD1 aligns across 9 bases. CDR1 and CDR2 (germline): MDHEN, SYDVKM. V trimming: 5 bases; J trimming: 1 base; junction bases outside the gene matches: 2. This CDR3 region has 14 residues. CDR3: CASSPQGANTEAFF. As DNA, the CDR3 is TGTGCCAGCAGTCCACAGGGGGCGAACACTGAAGCTTTCTTT.

The V call is TRBV6-5, the J call TRBJ2-3; no definite D call. Trimming removed 8 bases from V and 2 bases from J, with 11 bases in between. The CDR3 has 13 residues. Germline V CDR1 and CDR2: MNHEY, SVGAGI. CDR3 nucleotide sequence: TGTGCCAGCGGGCAGTGGCTCACAGATACGCAGTATTTT. It codes for CASGQWLTDTQYF.

This clone has more than one count but fewer than ten. CDR3 loop: CASSSQDTQYF. CDR3 DNA sequence: TGTGCCAGCAGTTCACAAGATACGCAGTATTTT. V usage is TRBV27 and J usage is TRBJ2-3; D unresolved. CDR3 length: 11 residues. The germline V and J ends were trimmed by 4 bases and 5 bases, with 4 bases remaining between them. Per germline, CDR1 MNHEY and CDR2 SMNVEV (reference sequence).

J is TRBJ2-2 and V is TRBV7-8; 11 bases match TRBD1. The CDR3 runs to 15 residues. After removal of 8 bases from V and 7 bases from J, the junction contained 9 bases not matched to a gene. Germline loops: CDR1 SGHVS, CDR2 FQNEAQ. CDR3 sequence reads: CASGRGQGAHGELFF. CDR3 bases: TGTGCCAGCGGAAGAGGACAGGGGGCGCACGGGGAGCTGTTTTTT.

The rearrangement joins TRBV27 to TRBJ2-7; 7 bases are a match to TRBD1. Germline values: CDR1 MNHEY, CDR2 SMNVEV (reference sequence). V lost 2 bases, J lost 2 bases, and 3 bases stayed unmatched. The CDR3 has 14 residues. The CDR3 is CASSLRGQPYEQYF. The CDR3 nucleotides read TGTGCCAGCAGTTTAAGGGGACAGCCCTACGAGCAGTACTTC.

The CDR3: CASSDLSAKPGNTIYF. In DNA form, the CDR3 reads TGTGCCAGCAGTGACCTCTCGGCGAAACCTGGAAACACCATATATTTT. The chain joins TRBV25-1 to TRBJ1-3; D is uncertain. The germline V gene encodes CDR1 MGHDK and CDR2 SYGVNS. CDR3 length: 16 residues. V was trimmed by 3 bases and J by 2 bases, leaving 14 bases between them.

The genes are TRBV7-9 and TRBJ1-4; 10 nucleotides align to TRBD1. The V gene end was trimmed by 4 bases and the J gene end by 7 bases; junction bases not matched to a gene: 6. The CDR3 length is 15 residues. The germline V gene has CDR1 SEHNR and CDR2 FQNEAQ (reference sequence). Here the CDR3 reads CASSWTGGSGEKLFF. For the CDR3, the DNA is TGTGCCAGCAGCTGGACAGGGGGTAGTGGTGAAAAACTGTTTTTT.

The chain employs TRBV9 and TRBJ1-5; 10 bases fit TRBD1. The junction had 6 bases not matched to a gene; V was cut back by 3 bases and J by 9 bases. Germline V lookup: CDR1 SGDLS, CDR2 YYNGEE. This CDR3 comprises 14 residues. The CDR3 loop reads CASSGQGALSPQHF. The CDR3 DNA sequence: TGTGCCAGCAGCGGACAGGGGGCTCTCTCGCCCCAGCATTTT.

J is TRBJ1-5 and V is TRBV2, with TRBD1 identical over 11 bases. V lost 6 bases to trimming and J lost 3 bases; unmatched junction nucleotides: 7. CDR1 is SNHLY, CDR2 FYNNEI, per germline. The CDR3 length is 16 residues. The CDR3 spells CASSGQGALVNQPQHF. CDR3 DNA: TGTGCCAGCAGCGGACAGGGGGCGCTGGTCAATCAGCCCCAGCATTTT.

This chain links TRBV5-1 with TRBJ1-1, with D unresolved. Trimming shortened V by 2 bases and J by 2 bases, and 16 bases separated the two germline ends. This CDR3 contains 16 residues. Per germline, CDR1 SGHRS and CDR2 YFSETQ. CDR3 region: CASSLTPLTVNTEAFF. The CDR3 region has the DNA TGCGCCAGCAGCTTAACCCCCTTGACTGTAAACACTGAAGCTTTCTTT.

This chain connects TRBV7-9 to TRBJ1-6; 12 bases match TRBD1. The CDR3 extends over 17 amino acids. Per the germline V gene, CDR1 is SEHNR and CDR2 is FQNEAQ (reference sequence). The V segment lost 4 bases and the J segment 6 bases; nucleotides outside the gene matches: 7. DNA of the CDR3: TGTGCCAGCAGCTCATCCCCGGGACAGGGGGCTAATTCACCCCTCCACTTT. Its protein product is CASSSSPGQGANSPLHF.

This clone was detected once. CDR3 DNA: TGTGCCAGCAGGCCCACTAGCGGATACGAGCAGTACTTC. This gives the protein CASRPTSGYEQYF. The chain uses TRBV7-8 and TRBJ2-7, with 8 bases matching TRBD2. The junction had 5 bases not matched to a gene; V was cut back by 6 bases and J by 4 bases. The germline gives CDR1 SGHVS, CDR2 FQNEAQ. The CDR3 loop spans 13 amino acids. Full variable domain (missing parts from reference TRBV7-8 and TRBJ2-7): GAGVSQSPRYKVAKRGQDVALRCDPISGHVSLFWYQQALGQGPEFLTYFQNEAQLDKSGLPSDRFFAERPEGSVSTLKIQRTQQEDSAVYLCASRPTSGYEQYFGPGTRLTVT.

The chain joins TRBV18 to TRBJ2-1; D uncertain. CDR1 and CDR2 (germline): KGHSH, LQKENI. CDR3 length: 12 amino acids. The ends were cut back, 2 bases at V and 8 bases at J, with 7 bases in the middle. The CDR3 loop is CASSPDEYEQFF. In DNA form, the CDR3 reads TGTGCCAGCTCACCAGACGAGTATGAGCAGTTCTTC.

The genes are TRBV7-9 and TRBJ1-2; no clear D gene. The V end was cut by 3 bases, the J end by 2 bases, with 7 bases between. Per the germline V gene, CDR1 is SEHNR and CDR2 is FQNEAQ (reference sequence). The CDR3 length is 13 residues. The chain's CDR3 is CASSFDGNYGYTF. The CDR3 coding sequence is TGTGCCAGCAGCTTTGACGGGAACTATGGCTACACCTTC.

The J gene is TRBJ1-3, the V gene TRBV6-6; 8 bases line up with TRBD1. After removal of 1 base from V and 7 bases from J, the junction contained 6 bases not matched to a gene. The CDR3 has 15 amino acids. Looked up from germline, CDR1 is MNHNY and CDR2 is SVGAGI (reference sequence). The CDR3 sequence is CASSYYVRQGNTIYF. The CDR3, as DNA: TGTGCCAGCAGTTACTACGTAAGACAGGGGAACACCATATATTTT.

The chain is built from TRBV30 and TRBJ2-5, with D perhaps matching TRBD2 (5 bases). Germline-derived CDR1 and CDR2 are GTSNPN and SVGIG (reference sequence). The CDR3 is 13 amino acids. V lost 4 bases, J lost 1 base, and 10 bases lay in between. CDR3 coding DNA: TGTGCCTGGACCCCGGGGAGCCAAGAGACCCAGTACTTC. Translation gives CAWTPGSQETQYF. The variable domain in full, with the rest retrieved from reference TRBV30 and TRBJ2-5, is SQTIHQWPATLVQPVGSPLSLECTVEGTSNPNLYWYRQAAGRGLQLLFYSVGIGQISSEVPQNLSASRPQDRQFILSSKKLLLSDSGFYLCAWTPGSQETQYFGPGTRLLVL.

The gene calls are TRBV5-1 and TRBJ2-7; 8 nucleotides align to TRBD2. V lost 2 bases, J lost 2 bases, and 6 bases stayed unmatched. This CDR3 comprises 15 residues. CDR1 and CDR2 from the germline V gene are SGHRS and YFSETQ. The CDR3 is CASSFDGTSPYEQYF. The CDR3 DNA reads as TGCGCCAGCAGCTTCGACGGGACTAGTCCCTACGAGCAGTACTTC. Supplemented by reference TRBV5-1 and TRBJ2-7, the full variable domain reads KAGVTQTPRYLIKTRGQQVTLSCSPISGHRSVSWYQQTPGQGLQFLFEYFSETQRNKGNFPGRFSGRQFSNSRSEMNVSTLELGDSALYLCASSFDGTSPYEQYFGPGTRLTVT.

This chain uses TRBV6-2 or TRBV6-3 with TRBJ2-2; maybe TRBD2 (6 bases). The CDR3 is 13 residues long. Germline V gene lookup returns CDR1 MNHEY and CDR2 SVGEGT. V dropped 2 bases and J dropped 7 bases, with 8 bases sitting between them. CDR3 in amino acids: CASSYGGGGELFF. CDR3 bases: TGTGCCAGCAGTTACGGGGGAGGCGGGGAGCTGTTTTTT.

The chain is built from TRBV10-1 and TRBJ2-1; D possibly corresponds to TRBD1 (5 bases). V was shortened by 7 bases and J by 1 base, with 14 bases between the two germline ends. Germline assignment: CDR1 WNHNN and CDR2 SYGVQD (reference sequence). The CDR3 has 15 residues. The CDR3 nucleotides are TGCGCCAGCATGCCCTCCCAGGGATCCTACAATGAGCAGTTCTTC. Its translation: CASMPSQGSYNEQFF.

The chain recombines TRBV5-1 with TRBJ1-1; D is undetermined. The germline V gene has CDR1 SGHRS and CDR2 YFSETQ. Trimming pared 1 base from V and 2 bases from J, leaving 9 bases between. This CDR3 contains 14 residues. In nucleotides, the CDR3 is TGCGCCAGCAGCTTGAGTCCTGGAAACACTGAAGCTTTCTTT. Its protein is CASSLSPGNTEAFF.

The V and J genes are TRBV7-3 and TRBJ2-7; no firm D call. Deletions cut 1 base from V and 3 bases from J, with 13 bases between. CDR3 length: 15 amino acids. Per the germline V gene, CDR1 is SGHTA and CDR2 is FQGTGA. CDR3 loop: CASSLMGNWVYEQYF. CDR3 nucleotide sequence: TGTGCCAGCAGCTTAATGGGAAATTGGGTCTACGAGCAGTACTTC. Together with reference TRBV7-3 and TRBJ2-7, the CDR3 gives the full variable domain: GAGVSQTPSNKVTEKGKYVELRCDPISGHTALYWYRQSLGQGPEFLIYFQGTGAADDSGLPNDRFFAVRPEGSVSTLKIQRTERGDSAVYLCASSLMGNWVYEQYFGPGTRLTVT.

The J gene is TRBJ1-1, the V gene TRBV11-2; no reliable D call. This CDR3 is built from 12 residues. CDR1 is SGHAT and CDR2 is FQNNGV in the germline V gene. V was clipped by 5 bases and J by 10 bases, with 14 bases between them. The CDR3 loop reads CASSVSTEGAFF. The CDR3 nucleotides read TGTGCCAGCAGCGTTTCCACGGAGGGAGCTTTCTTT.